This T cell receptor (beta chain) stems from a study of blood T cells in healthy people across ages. General study results and limits: Both naive CD4+ cell counts and diversity were greater in long-lived donors than in aged donors.

CDR1 and CDR2 (germline): KGHDR, SFDVKD. From its first to its last residue, the CDR3 has 14 amino acids. Together with a sample-barcoded 5' primer, a J-beta primer mix was included in a second PCR lasting roughly 6 to 12 cycles. Each TCR beta cDNA got a 12-nucleotide random molecular identifier. Each CDR3 protein gets one entry after TCRdb re-called the 5' RACE reads with MiXCR. The data show about 1 million distinct CDR3 sequences, 40% to 55% seen once. Turning to this clonotype: Its antigen is undetermined. No DNA is shown, since the ends of the CDR3 on it are uncertain; the CDR3 is the one TCRdb lists.

The receptor comes from a woman between 55 and 75 years old in good health. The source material was blood. This sequence joins TRBV24-1 and TRBJ1-5. The CDR3: CATSARLSGQPQHF.